This T cell receptor beta chain emerged from a study of blood T cell repertoires in COVID-19. The germline V and J ends were trimmed by 3 bases and 9 bases, with 12 bases remaining between them. CDR1 is DFQATT and CDR2 is SNEGSKA in the germline V gene (reference sequence). The CDR3 has 11 amino acids. Only in-frame clones appear in the TCRdb table, and some are missing; sequencing was by immunoSEQ multiplex PCR. The table lists some 100,000 clones, 92% of them singletons. The sequencing sample was made of peripheral blood. This sequence originates from a man between 65 and 85 years old with acute or convalescent COVID-19. This chain connects TRBV20-1 to TRBJ2-7; a weak D match, TRBD1 (5 bases). The CDR3 DNA reads as TGCAGTGCTAGGTGGGGCCTGGGGCAGTACTTC. Its translation: CSARWGLGQYF.